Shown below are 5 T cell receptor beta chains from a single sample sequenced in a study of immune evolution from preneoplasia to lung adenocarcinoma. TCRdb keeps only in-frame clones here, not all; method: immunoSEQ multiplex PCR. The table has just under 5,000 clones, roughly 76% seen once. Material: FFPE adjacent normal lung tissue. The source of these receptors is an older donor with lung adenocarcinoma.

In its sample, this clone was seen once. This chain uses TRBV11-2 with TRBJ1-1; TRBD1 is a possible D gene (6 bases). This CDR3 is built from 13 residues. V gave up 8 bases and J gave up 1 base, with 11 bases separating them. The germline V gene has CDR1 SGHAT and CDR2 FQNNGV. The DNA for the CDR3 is TGTGCCAGCGCGACACAGGGGAACACTGAAGCTTTCTTT. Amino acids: CASATQGNTEAFF.

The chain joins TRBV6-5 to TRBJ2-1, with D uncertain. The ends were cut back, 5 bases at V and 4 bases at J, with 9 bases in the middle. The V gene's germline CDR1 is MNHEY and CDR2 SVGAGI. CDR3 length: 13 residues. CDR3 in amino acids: CASSLDQYNEQFF. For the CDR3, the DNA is TGTGCCAGCAGTCTCGACCAGTACAATGAGCAGTTCTTC.

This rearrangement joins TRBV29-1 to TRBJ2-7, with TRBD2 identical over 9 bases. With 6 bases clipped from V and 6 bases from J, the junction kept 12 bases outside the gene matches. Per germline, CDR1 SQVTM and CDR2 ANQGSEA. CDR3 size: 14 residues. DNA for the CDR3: TGCAGCGTCGCCATAATAGCGGGAGAGTCCGAGCAGTACTTC. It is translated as CSVAIIAGESEQYF.

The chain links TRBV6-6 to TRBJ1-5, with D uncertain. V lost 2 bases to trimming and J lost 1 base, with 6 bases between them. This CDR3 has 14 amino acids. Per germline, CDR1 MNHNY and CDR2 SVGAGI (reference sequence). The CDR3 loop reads CASSYEGSNQPQHF. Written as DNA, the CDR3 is TGTGCCAGCAGTTACGAAGGGAGCAATCAGCCCCAGCATTTT.

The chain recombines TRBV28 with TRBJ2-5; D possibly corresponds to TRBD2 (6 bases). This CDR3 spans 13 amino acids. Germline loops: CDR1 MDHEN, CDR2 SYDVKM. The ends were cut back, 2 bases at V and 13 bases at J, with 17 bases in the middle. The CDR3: CASSLTGLRFPYF. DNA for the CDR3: TGTGCCAGCAGTTTAACGGGACTTAGATTTCCGTACTTC.